Listed here is a single T cell receptor beta chain. The data belong to a study of blood T cell repertoires in COVID-19. Study in general: Sites across the United States, Italy and Spain contributed samples from acute and convalescent COVID-19. The analysed material was cDNA or gDNA that came from T cells, B-cell-depleted T cells, or PBMCs.

Original handling: Cell counts per sample came from amplifying reference gene primers. Using immunoSEQ multiplex PCR, the repertoire was profiled, and TCRdb retains in-frame clones only, with some absent. D and trimming were read from the DNA, whereas the V and J calls and clone size are those reported in that table. This repertoire shows approximately 150,000 clones, approximately 91% found once; its top ten account for less than 2%. Sequenced input: peripheral blood. The receptor was derived from a man aged 65-85 years with acute or convalescent COVID-19.

CDR3 protein: CAIRRTGGEQFF. CDR3 DNA sequence: TGTGCCATCAGGCGGACAGGGGGAGAGCAGTTCTTC. This sequence joins TRBV10-3 and TRBJ2-1; TRBD1 aligns across 10 bases. Trimming at V came to 6 bases and at J to 10 bases, leaving 3 bases not matched to a gene. CDR3 length: 12 amino acids. Germline V CDR1 and CDR2: ENHRY, SYGVKD.